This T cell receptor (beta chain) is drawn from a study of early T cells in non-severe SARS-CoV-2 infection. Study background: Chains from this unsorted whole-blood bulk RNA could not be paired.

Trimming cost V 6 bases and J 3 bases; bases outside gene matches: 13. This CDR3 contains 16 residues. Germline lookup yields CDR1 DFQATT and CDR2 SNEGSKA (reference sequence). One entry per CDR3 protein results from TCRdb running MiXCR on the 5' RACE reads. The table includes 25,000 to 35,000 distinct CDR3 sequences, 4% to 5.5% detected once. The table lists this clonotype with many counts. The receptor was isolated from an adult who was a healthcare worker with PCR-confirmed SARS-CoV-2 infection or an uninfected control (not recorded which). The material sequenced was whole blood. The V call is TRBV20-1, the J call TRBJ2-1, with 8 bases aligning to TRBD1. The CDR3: CSATILGTGDYNEQFF. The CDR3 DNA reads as TGCAGTGCCACCATCTTGGGGACAGGAGACTACAATGAGCAGTTCTTC.